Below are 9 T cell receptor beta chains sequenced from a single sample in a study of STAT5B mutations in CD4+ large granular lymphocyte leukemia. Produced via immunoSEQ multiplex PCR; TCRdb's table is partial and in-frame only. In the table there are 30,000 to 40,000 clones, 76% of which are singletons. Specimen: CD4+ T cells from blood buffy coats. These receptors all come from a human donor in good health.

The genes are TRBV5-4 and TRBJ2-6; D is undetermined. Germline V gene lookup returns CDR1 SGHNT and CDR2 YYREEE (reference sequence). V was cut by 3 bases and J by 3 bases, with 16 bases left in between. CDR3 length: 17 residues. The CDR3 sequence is CASSSPVPGFGANVLTF. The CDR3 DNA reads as TGTGCCAGCAGCTCTCCTGTTCCGGGCTTTGGGGCCAACGTCCTGACTTTC.

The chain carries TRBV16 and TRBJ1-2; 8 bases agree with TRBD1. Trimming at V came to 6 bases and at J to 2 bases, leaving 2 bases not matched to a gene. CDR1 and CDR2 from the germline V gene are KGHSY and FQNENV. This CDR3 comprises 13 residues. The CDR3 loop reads CASSRTGNYGYTF. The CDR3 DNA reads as TGTGCCAGCAGTCGGACAGGGAACTATGGCTACACCTTC. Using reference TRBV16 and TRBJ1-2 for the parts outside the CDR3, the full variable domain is GEEVAQTPKHLVRGEGQKAKLYCAPIKGHSYVFWYQQVLKNEFKFLISFQNENVFDETGMPKERFSAKCLPNSPCSLEIQATKLEDSAVYFCASSRTGNYGYTFGSGTRLTVV.

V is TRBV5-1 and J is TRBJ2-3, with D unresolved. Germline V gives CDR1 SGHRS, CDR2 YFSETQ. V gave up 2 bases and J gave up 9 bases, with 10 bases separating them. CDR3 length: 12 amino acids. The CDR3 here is CASSFLGNTQYF. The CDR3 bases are TGCGCCAGCAGCTTTTTAGGTAACACGCAGTATTTT.

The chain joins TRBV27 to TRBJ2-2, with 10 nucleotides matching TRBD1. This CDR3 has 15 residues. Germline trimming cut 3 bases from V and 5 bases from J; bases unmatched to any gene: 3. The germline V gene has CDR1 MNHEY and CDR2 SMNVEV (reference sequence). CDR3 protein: CASSLWDRGTGELFF. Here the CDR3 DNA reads TGTGCCAGCAGTTTGTGGGACAGGGGAACCGGGGAGCTGTTTTTT.

For the CDR3, the DNA is TGCGCCAGCAGCAGGGCTAGATTGGACAGGACCTTCTCCTACGAGCAGTACTTC. Amino acids: CASSRARLDRTFSYEQYF. The rearrangement uses TRBV5-1 and TRBJ2-7; 7 bases map to TRBD1. CDR1 and CDR2 from the germline V gene are SGHRS and YFSETQ. The CDR3 contains 18 residues. After removal of 4 bases from V and 0 bases from J, the junction contained 16 bases not matched to a gene.

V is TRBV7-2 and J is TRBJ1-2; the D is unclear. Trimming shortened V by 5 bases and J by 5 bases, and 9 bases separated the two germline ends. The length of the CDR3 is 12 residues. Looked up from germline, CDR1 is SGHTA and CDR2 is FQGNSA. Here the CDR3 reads CASSQQYYGYTF. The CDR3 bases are TGTGCCAGCAGCCAACAATATTATGGCTACACCTTC.

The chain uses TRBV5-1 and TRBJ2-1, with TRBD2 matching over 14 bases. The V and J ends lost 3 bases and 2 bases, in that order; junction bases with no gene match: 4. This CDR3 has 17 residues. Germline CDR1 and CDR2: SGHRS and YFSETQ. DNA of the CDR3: TGCGCCAGCAGCTCGGAGACTAGCGGGAGGGCCTACAATGAGCAGTTCTTC. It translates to CASSSETSGRAYNEQFF.

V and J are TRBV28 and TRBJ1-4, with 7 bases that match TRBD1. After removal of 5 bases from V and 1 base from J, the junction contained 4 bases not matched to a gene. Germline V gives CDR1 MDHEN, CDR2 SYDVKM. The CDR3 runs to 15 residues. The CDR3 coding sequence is TGTGCCAGCAGTATAGGGGGCAGAACTAATGAAAAACTGTTTTTT. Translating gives CASSIGGRTNEKLFF.

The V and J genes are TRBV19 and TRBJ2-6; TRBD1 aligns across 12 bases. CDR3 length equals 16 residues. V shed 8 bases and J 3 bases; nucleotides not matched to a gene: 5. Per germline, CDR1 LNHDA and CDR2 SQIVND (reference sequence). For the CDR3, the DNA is TGTGCCAGTGGGACAGGGGGCCTTGATGGGGCCAACGTCCTGACTTTC. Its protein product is CASGTGGLDGANVLTF.